The 23 T cell receptor beta chains below were found in one sample sequenced in a study of blood T cell repertoires in COVID-19. Measured with immunoSEQ multiplex PCR; TCRdb has only the in-frame clones, and not every one. The sample shows about 64,000 clones, roughly 88% of them seen only once. Sequenced: peripheral blood. The source is a woman aged 55-75 years with COVID-19, enrolled during active disease.

The gene calls are TRBV7-9 and TRBJ2-1, with D possibly TRBD1 on 5 matching bases. The CDR3 length is 13 residues. Germline CDR1 reads SEHNR; CDR2 reads FQNEAQ (reference sequence). Trimming took 2 bases from V and 7 from J, leaving 9 bases between them. The CDR3 here is CASSLSQGNEQFF. CDR3 coding DNA: TGTGCCAGCAGCTTAAGTCAGGGTAATGAGCAGTTCTTC.

The chain carries TRBV6-2 or TRBV6-3 and TRBJ2-6; a weak D match, TRBD2 (5 bases). V dropped 4 bases and J dropped 4 bases, with 17 bases sitting between them. This CDR3 region has 17 residues. The V gene's germline CDR1 is MNHEY and CDR2 SVGEGT. CDR3 residues: CASSSNPQSGGANVLTF. The CDR3 coding sequence is TGTGCCAGCAGTTCGAATCCCCAGAGCGGCGGGGCCAACGTCCTGACTTTC.

The gene calls are TRBV10-2 and TRBJ2-5; TRBD2 matches 10 bases. This CDR3 spans 13 amino acids. V was pared by 4 bases and J by 7 bases, with 3 bases of the junction left unmatched. CDR1 is WSHSY and CDR2 is SAAADI in the germline V gene. The CDR3 protein is CASSGSGGGTQYF. DNA for the CDR3: TGCGCCAGCAGTGGAAGCGGGGGGGGGACCCAGTACTTC.

This chain uses TRBV14 with TRBJ2-7, with D possibly matching TRBD1 (6 bases). The CDR3 runs 16 residues. The germline V and J ends were trimmed by 0 bases and 5 bases, with 17 bases remaining between them. From germline, CDR1 is SGHDN and CDR2 FVKESK. The CDR3 DNA sequence: TGTGCCAGCAGCCAAGATCAGTGGCAGGGGCAGGACGAGCAGTACTTC. It encodes CASSQDQWQGQDEQYF.

CDR3 amino acids: CASSIRRVRTEAFF. For the CDR3, the DNA is TGTGCCAGTAGTATCCGACGAGTGAGGACTGAAGCTTTCTTT. The V and J genes are TRBV19 and TRBJ1-1; D ambiguous. The CDR3 extends over 14 amino acids. Germline V gives CDR1 LNHDA, CDR2 SQIVND (reference sequence). V was trimmed by 3 bases and J by 5 bases, leaving 13 bases between them.

This clone was observed a single time. V usage is TRBV4-1 and J usage is TRBJ1-1; D ambiguous. V was trimmed by 2 bases and J by 5 bases, leaving 12 bases between them. CDR3 length equals 14 residues. Germline CDR1 MGHRA, CDR2 YSYEKL. This chain's CDR3 is CASSQPLARTEAFF. CDR3 coding DNA: TGCGCCAGCAGCCAACCTCTGGCGCGGACTGAAGCTTTCTTT.

The V and J genes are TRBV18 and TRBJ2-7; possibly TRBD2 for D (5 bases). V was pared by 2 bases and J by 2 bases, with 13 bases between. This CDR3 has 15 residues. Germline CDR1 reads KGHSH; CDR2 reads LQKENI. Here the CDR3 DNA reads TGTGCCAGCTCACCAGGGCCCGGGAACCCCTACGAGCAGTACTTC. Protein sequence: CASSPGPGNPYEQYF.

V and J are TRBV11-3 and TRBJ2-7, with TRBD2 as a possible D gene (6 bases). The germline gives CDR1 SGHNT, CDR2 YENEEA. This CDR3 is built from 15 residues. V was cut by 5 bases and J by 1 base, with 15 bases left in between. The CDR3 region is CASSETGGFSYEQYF. The DNA of the CDR3 is TGTGCCAGCAGCGAAACAGGAGGGTTTTCCTACGAGCAGTACTTC.

The chain is built from TRBV4-1 and TRBJ1-3; 9 bases align to TRBD1. Germline V gene data show CDR1 as MGHRA and CDR2 as YSYEKL. CDR3 length: 15 residues. J lost 2 bases, V lost 2 bases, and 1 base had no gene match. In nucleotides, the CDR3 is TGCGCCAGCAGCCAATGGGACAGGGCTGGAAACACCATATATTTT. It is translated as CASSQWDRAGNTIYF.

This chain links TRBV7-9 with TRBJ2-7; weak D call: TRBD1 (6 bases). V lost 1 base and J 2 bases, leaving 15 bases between the germline ends. Germline CDR1 reads SEHNR; CDR2 reads FQNEAQ (reference sequence). The CDR3 contains 16 residues. The CDR3 sequence: CASSLVQRTDTYEQYF. The CDR3 DNA reads TGTGCCAGCAGCTTAGTACAAAGGACAGACACCTACGAGCAGTACTTC.

The rearrangement links TRBV14 to TRBJ1-1, with unresolved D. The CDR3 contains 16 residues. V lost 0 bases, J lost 1 base, and 12 bases lay in between. The V gene's germline CDR1 is SGHDN and CDR2 FVKESK. The CDR3 coding sequence is TGTGCCAGCAGCCAAGAGGGGAGGGTGTGGAACACTGAAGCTTTCTTT. Translated: CASSQEGRVWNTEAFF.

This clone was picked up a small number of times. The chain carries TRBV28 and TRBJ1-1; possible D gene TRBD1, 6 bases. CDR3 size: 15 residues. Looked up from germline, CDR1 is MDHEN and CDR2 is SYDVKM. V was shortened by 5 bases and J by 0 bases, with 13 bases between the two germline ends. CDR3 residues: CASSLPGQMNTEAFF. The CDR3 DNA sequence: TGTGCCAGCAGTCTACCGGGACAAATGAACACTGAAGCTTTCTTT.

This clone showed up just once. The gene calls are TRBV19 and TRBJ2-3, with 12 bases fitting TRBD2. Germline V gene sequence: CDR1 LNHDA, CDR2 SQIVND (reference sequence). V lost 3 bases to trimming and J lost 5 bases; unmatched junction nucleotides: 9. The CDR3 runs 17 residues. CDR3 sequence reads: CASSIPSLAGGLDTQYF. CDR3 in DNA: TGTGCCAGTAGTATCCCCTCACTAGCGGGAGGATTAGATACGCAGTATTTT. Supplemented by reference TRBV19 and TRBJ2-3, the full variable domain reads DGGITQSPKYLFRKEGQNVTLSCEQNLNHDAMYWYRQDPGQGLRLIYYSQIVNDFQKGDIAEGYSVSREKKESFPLTVTSAQKNPTAFYLCASSIPSLAGGLDTQYFGPGTRLTVL.

The CDR3 protein is CASSPSEAAKNIQYF. DNA of the CDR3: TGTGCCAGCAGCCCTTCCGAGGCGGCCAAAAACATTCAGTACTTC. V usage is TRBV7-9 and J usage is TRBJ2-4, with unresolved D. Germline V gene data show CDR1 as SEHNR and CDR2 as FQNEAQ (reference sequence). This CDR3 has 15 amino acids. The ends were cut back, 5 bases at V and 1 base at J, with 12 bases in the middle.

The chain has TRBV6-2 or TRBV6-3 and TRBJ2-7; the match to TRBD1 covers 7 bases. Per the germline V gene, CDR1 is MNHEY and CDR2 is SVGEGT. CDR3 length: 13 amino acids. Trimming removed 4 bases from V and 3 bases from J; junction bases left unmatched: 3. The CDR3 sequence: CASSWTGGYEQYF. CDR3 coding DNA: TGTGCCAGCAGTTGGACAGGAGGCTACGAGCAGTACTTC.

The rearrangement uses TRBV4-1 and TRBJ2-5; 11 nucleotides match TRBD2. This CDR3 is built from 17 residues. V lost 4 bases to trimming and J lost 7 bases; unmatched junction nucleotides: 14. Germline-derived CDR1 and CDR2 are MGHRA and YSYEKL. The CDR3 nucleotides read TGCGCCAGCAGCCCCGGGGTCTTAGCGGGAGGGCCTGGGACCCAGTACTTC. It specifies CASSPGVLAGGPGTQYF.

The V gene is TRBV27, the J gene TRBJ2-1; D possibly corresponds to TRBD1 (6 bases). Germline CDR1 is MNHEY and CDR2 is SMNVEV (reference sequence). V was pared by 3 bases and J by 0 bases, with 9 bases between. The CDR3 is made up of 15 amino acids. The CDR3 region is CASSFGQSSYNEQFF. For the CDR3, the DNA is TGTGCCAGCAGTTTCGGACAGAGCTCCTACAATGAGCAGTTCTTC.

The rearrangement uses TRBV12-5 and TRBJ2-1; 16 bases match TRBD2. Trimming at V came to 6 bases and at J to 7 bases, leaving 9 bases not matched to a gene. CDR1 is LGHNT, CDR2 FRNRAP, per germline. This CDR3 comprises 17 residues. DNA for the CDR3: TGTGCTAGTGGCCCCGGGACTAGCGGGGGGGCCAGGAATGAGCAGTTCTTC. It yields the protein CASGPGTSGGARNEQFF. Drawing the rest from reference TRBV12-5 and TRBJ2-1, the complete variable domain is DARVTQTPRHKVTEMGQEVTMRCQPILGHNTVFWYRQTMMQGLELLAYFRNRAPLDDSGMPKDRFSAEMPDATLATLKIQPSEPRDSAVYFCASGPGTSGGARNEQFFGPGTRLTVL.

The chain has TRBV3-1 (or the pseudogene TRBV3-2) and TRBJ1-1; 8 bases map to TRBD1. The V gene end was trimmed by 5 bases and the J gene end by 2 bases; junction bases not matched to a gene: 4. CDR1 LGHDT and CDR2 YNNKEL come from the germline V gene (reference sequence). This CDR3 contains 14 residues. CDR3 in amino acids: CASSNDRGNTEAFF. The CDR3 nucleotides read TGTGCCAGCAGCAACGACAGGGGAAACACTGAAGCTTTCTTT.

This clone was recorded only once. The CDR3 is CASRGTDHGYTF. In DNA, the CDR3 is TGTGCCAGCAGGGGGACAGACCATGGCTACACCTTC. The chain is built from TRBV28 and TRBJ1-2; 7 bases are a match to TRBD1. In germline, CDR1 is MDHEN, CDR2 SYDVKM. V was clipped by 6 bases and J by 6 bases; unmatched bases: 4. This CDR3 contains 12 residues.

This clone was picked up one time. At one boundary the junction diverges from the germline segment, which might be a read error. The chain recombines TRBV6-1 with TRBJ2-1; D possibly corresponds to TRBD2 (6 bases). Germline lookup yields CDR1 MNHNS and CDR2 SASEGT. The CDR3 spans 15 residues. As DNA, the CDR3 is TGTGCCAGCACTGAACTAGCATTTGAGTCGGGAAAGCAGTTCTTC. This translates into CASTELAFESGKQFF.

The V gene is TRBV27, the J gene TRBJ2-7; TRBD1 matches at 9 bases. The CDR3 spans 15 residues. Looked up from germline, CDR1 is MNHEY and CDR2 is SMNVEV (reference sequence). J was trimmed by 2 bases and V by 4 bases; bases with no gene match: 6. This CDR3 is CASSSPWTGAYEQYF. The DNA for the CDR3 is TGTGCCAGCAGTTCCCCGTGGACAGGGGCCTACGAGCAGTACTTC.

This chain's CDR3 is CASSFSDSEAFF. For the CDR3, the DNA is TGCGCCAGCAGCTTCTCTGATAGTGAAGCTTTCTTT. The V call is TRBV5-1, the J call TRBJ1-1, with D hard to call. Trimming removed 2 bases at V and 7 bases at J, with 9 bases between. This CDR3 region has 12 residues. CDR1 and CDR2 from the germline V gene are SGHRS and YFSETQ.